The T cell receptor (beta chain) described here comes from a study of vaccination and CD4 T cells after COVID-19. Study at large: Each participant was administered two doses of a vaccine, which was either BNT162b2 or mRNA-1273. Study-level findings and limits: Relatively small numbers of convalescent patients were studied, with no early post-infection timepoints included. SARS-CoV-2-reactive clonotypes showed a nonsignificant median rise from approximately 21 to 40.

This clonotype was seen a few times. Antigen unknown. Trimming removed 6 bases from V and 5 bases from J, with 9 bases in between. Germline lookup yields CDR1 SGHTA and CDR2 FQGNSA. The CDR3 totals 12 residues. This sample's treatment: approximately 11-day PBMC culture with coronavirus spike peptide pools or control peptides (ViraFEST assay). An Oncomine TCR Beta short-read assay was used to sequence the DNA from cultured CD4+ T cells. TCRdb fed the PCR reads into MiXCR, producing one record per CDR3 protein. The sample holds about 25,000 distinct CDR3 sequences, about 64% seen once. The chain is built from TRBV7-2 and TRBJ2-3; D is possibly TRBD1 or TRBD2 (5 bases each). The specimen comprised CD4+ T cells from blood, cultured in vitro, sampled after SARS-CoV-2 vaccination. This TCR was recovered from a human donor who received a COVID-19 vaccine. CDR3 nucleotides: TGTGCCAGCAGAGGGGCGGGAGATACGCAGTATTTT. It is translated as CASRGAGDTQYF.